One sample yielded the 21 T cell receptor beta chains listed below, sequenced in a study of Graves' ophthalmopathy and Graves' hyperthyroidism listed by TCRdb under 2018. Data came from an Illumina HiSeq 2000. For repertoire sequencing, the TCR beta CDR3 regions were amplified from RNA transcripts. The first round of RT-PCR was done with HTBI primers and the Qiagen OneStep RT-PCR kit, and was followed by a second round of multiplex PCR, then size selection and purification. Starting from the raw public reads, TCRdb applied fastp trimming at Q25, assembled clones with MiXCR and retained in-frame beta chains. Records with the same CDR3 protein are collapsed into one entry carrying the most frequent genes and DNA. Here the sample has about 620,000 distinct CDR3 sequences; 22% occur a single time. The top ten clonotypes cover around 6.9% of the sample. Source material: peripheral blood. Every receptor here comes from a woman aged 18 to 35 with stable Graves' hyperthyroidism. Some clones in this sample may be carry-over from other donors' samples. Donor details come from another sample of the same person, matched by shared clones.

This clonotype came up many times. The rearrangement links TRBV20-1 to TRBJ2-7, with D possibly matching TRBD1 (6 bases). The CDR3 contains 13 residues. Per the germline V gene, CDR1 is DFQATT and CDR2 is SNEGSKA (reference sequence). Trimming shortened V by 6 bases and J by 1 base, and 13 bases separated the two germline ends. The CDR3 loop is CSATDRTSYEQYF. CDR3 nucleotide sequence: TGCAGTGCAACTGACAGGACATCCTACGAGCAGTACTTC.

This clonotype was picked up many times. The V call is TRBV30, the J call TRBJ1-5, with D perhaps TRBD1 (5 bases). Germline loops: CDR1 GTSNPN, CDR2 SVGIG (reference sequence). The CDR3 contains 14 residues. The V and J ends lost 2 bases and 4 bases respectively, with 12 bases between them. The CDR3 DNA is TGTGCCTGGAGTCCCGGGACGGGGAATCAGCCCCAGCATTTT. Amino acid sequence: CAWSPGTGNQPQHF.

The rearrangement links TRBV19 to TRBJ1-2; D gene uncertain. The CDR3 runs to 13 residues. Germline CDR1 and CDR2: LNHDA and SQIVND (reference sequence). V was trimmed by 3 bases and J by 8 bases, leaving 13 bases between them. In nucleotides, the CDR3 is TGTGCCAGTAGTATTACGCGAGGGCAAGGCTACACCTTC. This codes for CASSITRGQGYTF.

This clonotype was picked up many times. The chain combines TRBV27 with TRBJ2-2, with TRBD1 as a possible D gene (6 bases). Per germline, CDR1 MNHEY and CDR2 SMNVEV (reference sequence). The CDR3 has 14 residues. V lost 4 bases and J 4 bases, leaving 10 bases between the germline ends. The CDR3 loop reads CASSSQGSTGELFF. The CDR3 DNA follows: TGTGCCAGCAGTTCTCAGGGGAGCACCGGGGAGCTGTTTTTT.

The sample holds many counts of this clonotype. V and J are TRBV11-2 and TRBJ2-4; 7 nucleotides line up with TRBD2. Germline V gene data show CDR1 as SGHAT and CDR2 as FQNNGV. V shed 4 bases, J shed 0 bases, and the junction held 9 bases outside the gene matches. This CDR3 has 17 amino acids. Written as DNA, the CDR3 is TGTGCCAGCAGCTCCCACGCGGGGGTTGGAGCCAAAAACATTCAGTACTTC. This translates into CASSSHAGVGAKNIQYF.

This clonotype was seen many times. The CDR3 reads CASSVGRQGSYEQYF. In DNA, the CDR3 is TGCGCCAGCAGCGTGGGGAGACAGGGCAGCTACGAGCAGTACTTC. The chain uses TRBV5-1 and TRBJ2-7; 7 bases map to TRBD1. Germline V lookup: CDR1 SGHRS, CDR2 YFSETQ. With V trimmed by 4 bases and J by 3 bases, 10 bases remained unmatched. The CDR3 runs to 15 residues.

This clonotype was recorded many times. The chain recombines TRBV29-1 with TRBJ1-1, with D unresolved. This CDR3 has 13 amino acids. Looked up from germline, CDR1 is SQVTM and CDR2 is ANQGSEA. V was pared by 4 bases and J by 3 bases, with 12 bases between. CDR3 in amino acids: CSVVGGYYTEAFF. Here the CDR3 DNA reads TGCAGCGTTGTAGGCGGATACTACACTGAAGCTTTCTTT.

Ten or more counts support this clonotype. The chain recombines TRBV29-1 with TRBJ2-5, with a tentative D call TRBD1 (6 bases). V was clipped by 5 bases and J by 1 base, with 14 bases between them. Germline V lookup: CDR1 SQVTM, CDR2 ANQGSEA. The CDR3 spans 14 residues. The CDR3 DNA is TGCAGCGTTCACCAGGGGACCACCCAAGAGACCCAGTACTTC. Its translation is CSVHQGTTQETQYF.

The table lists this clonotype with many counts. This chain connects TRBV19 to TRBJ1-1; D unclear. V was trimmed by 0 bases and J by 7 bases, leaving 3 bases between them. This CDR3 spans 11 amino acids. Germline CDR1 and CDR2: LNHDA and SQIVND (reference sequence). This CDR3 is CASSIDFEAFF. The CDR3 DNA reads TGTGCCAGTAGTATAGACTTTGAAGCTTTCTTT.

This clonotype was seen ten or more times. The genes are TRBV12-3 or TRBV12-4 and TRBJ2-5; D possibly uses TRBD1 or TRBD2 (6 bases each). The CDR3 contains 11 residues. Trimming took 8 bases from V and 4 from J, leaving 8 bases between them. The CDR3 protein is CASGGRETQYF. Written as DNA, the CDR3 is TGTGCCAGCGGGGGGCGAGAGACCCAGTACTTC.

In the case of this clonotype: Just one base apart from a much larger clone, this may be a read error. The chain links TRBV6-4 to TRBJ1-1; D perhaps matches TRBD1 (5 bases). Trimming took 10 bases from V and 3 from J, leaving 24 bases between them. CDR1 is MRHNA, CDR2 SNTAGT, per germline. The CDR3 sequence is 16 residues long. The CDR3, as DNA: TGTGCCACCAAATGCCCCCAGGGTATTCGTCACACTGAAGCTTTCTTT. Amino acids: CATKCPQGIRHTEAFF.

The sample holds many counts of this clonotype. The chain couples TRBV27 to TRBJ1-1; 11 positions agree with TRBD1. CDR1 and CDR2 (germline): MNHEY, SMNVEV (reference sequence). Trimming removed 7 bases from V and 3 bases from J; junction bases left unmatched: 19. The CDR3 totals 19 residues. The CDR3 nucleotides are TGTGCCAGCACCACTACCTCTCGGACAGGGGGCTTAGGATACACTGAAGCTTTCTTT. Residues: CASTTTSRTGGLGYTEAFF.

This chain connects TRBV7-6 to TRBJ1-2; D uncertain. There are 13 residues in the CDR3. Germline V gene data show CDR1 as SGHVS and CDR2 as FNYEAQ. V lost 2 bases, J lost 6 bases, and 10 bases lay in between. The CDR3 region is CASSLNAAHGYTF. The CDR3 region has the DNA TGTGCCAGCAGCTTAAACGCGGCCCATGGCTACACCTTC.

In this sample, this clonotype turned up many times. V is TRBV5-1 and J is TRBJ2-3, with D uncertain. The V gene's germline CDR1 is SGHRS and CDR2 YFSETQ. Trimming stripped 0 bases from V and 0 bases from J, with 11 bases between. The CDR3 covers 16 residues. CDR3 region: CASSLEGNTSTDTQYF. DNA of the CDR3: TGCGCCAGCAGCTTGGAAGGGAACACTAGCACAGATACGCAGTATTTT.

Ten or more counts support this clonotype. This chain connects TRBV28 to TRBJ1-6, with D tentatively TRBD1 (6 bases). The CDR3 spans 16 residues. V shed 3 bases and J shed 9 bases, with 18 bases lying between them. Germline-derived CDR1 and CDR2 are MDHEN and SYDVKM. In DNA form, the CDR3 reads TGTGCCAGCAGTTTCCTGCTACAGGGATCTGGTTCACCCCTCCACTTT. It yields the protein CASSFLLQGSGSPLHF.

This clonotype occurred many times. The rearrangement uses TRBV6-1 and TRBJ1-2; D may be TRBD1 (6 bases). V lost 8 bases and J lost 7, with 20 bases in between. The CDR3 is 14 amino acids. The V gene's germline CDR1 is MNHNS and CDR2 SASEGT. The CDR3 loop is CASGTGHLLFGYTF. CDR3 bases: TGTGCCAGCGGAACGGGACACCTTTTGTTTGGCTACACCTTC.

This clonotype was counted many times. In DNA, the CDR3 is TGTGCTAGTGGTTTGTACGCGGGAGGGCCCACCGGGGAGCTGTTTTTT. Translated, it gives CASGLYAGGPTGELFF. J is TRBJ2-2 and V is TRBV12-5, with 9 bases identical to TRBD2. Looked up from germline, CDR1 is LGHNT and CDR2 is FRNRAP. The CDR3 runs 16 residues. The trim removed 2 bases at V and 4 bases at J, leaving 5 bases unmatched.

The chain joins TRBV7-2 to TRBJ2-7; D could derive from TRBD1 or TRBD2 (5 bases each). V lost 5 bases, J lost 6 bases, and 14 bases lay in between. CDR1 is SGHTA and CDR2 is FQGNSA in the germline V gene. The CDR3 totals 13 residues. This chain's CDR3 is CASSQGTDGEQYF. The DNA of the CDR3 is TGTGCCAGCAGCCAAGGGACGGACGGCGAGCAGTACTTC.

V is TRBV7-2 and J is TRBJ2-5; TRBD2 matches 12 bases. Germline loops: CDR1 SGHTA, CDR2 FQGNSA. V was clipped by 4 bases and J by 1 base; unmatched bases: 4. This CDR3 comprises 16 residues. CDR3 nucleotides: TGTGCCAGCAGCTGGTCTAGCGGGGGGGCCCAAGAGACCCAGTACTTC. It yields the protein CASSWSSGGAQETQYF.

Concerning this clonotype itself: Given a much more abundant clone one base away, this may be a read error. The rearrangement uses TRBV13 and TRBJ1-1; D is unresolved. Per germline, CDR1 PRHDT and CDR2 FYEKMQ (reference sequence). This CDR3 comprises 16 residues. CDR3 residues: CASSLNPSTRATESFF. CDR3 nucleotide sequence: TGTGCCAGCAGCCTCAATCCCTCGACCCGGGCCACTGAATCTTTCTTT.

This clonotype appeared many times. The rearrangement links TRBV2 to TRBJ2-7, with 7 nucleotides matching TRBD1. The CDR3 is 14 residues long. Germline values: CDR1 SNHLY, CDR2 FYNNEI. The trim removed 7 bases at V and 3 bases at J, leaving 9 bases unmatched. The CDR3 sequence: CASISGQDHYEQYF. The CDR3 coding sequence is TGTGCCAGCATTTCAGGACAGGACCACTACGAGCAGTACTTC.